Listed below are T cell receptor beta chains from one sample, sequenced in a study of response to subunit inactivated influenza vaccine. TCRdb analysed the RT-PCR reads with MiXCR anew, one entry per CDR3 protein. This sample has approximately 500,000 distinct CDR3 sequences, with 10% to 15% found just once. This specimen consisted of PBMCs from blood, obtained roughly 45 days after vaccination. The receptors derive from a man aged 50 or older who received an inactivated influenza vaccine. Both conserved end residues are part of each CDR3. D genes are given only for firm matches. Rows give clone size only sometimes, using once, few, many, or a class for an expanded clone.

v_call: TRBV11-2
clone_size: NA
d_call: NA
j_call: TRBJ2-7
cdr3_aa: CASSSGPEGWEQYF
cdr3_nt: TGTGCCAGCAGCTCGGGACCGGAGGGGTGGGAGCAGTACTTC

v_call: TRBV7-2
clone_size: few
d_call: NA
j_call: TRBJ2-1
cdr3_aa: CASSLRAVTAGRRQFF
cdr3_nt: TGTGCCAGCAGCTTAAGGGCCGTGACAGCCGGTCGGAGGCAGTTCTTC

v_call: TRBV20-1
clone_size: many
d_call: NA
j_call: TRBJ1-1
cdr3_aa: CSASPRLNTEAFF
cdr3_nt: TGCAGTGCCAGTCCCAGATTGAACACTGAAGCTTTCTTT

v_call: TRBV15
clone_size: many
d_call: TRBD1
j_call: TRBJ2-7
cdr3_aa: CATSTGRGLYEQYF
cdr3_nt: TGTGCCACCAGCACAGGCAGGGGGCTGTACGAGCAGTACTTC

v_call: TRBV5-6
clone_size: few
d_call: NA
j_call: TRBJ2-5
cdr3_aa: CASSPSNVRETQYF
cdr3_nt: TGTGCCAGCAGCCCGTCGAACGTTCGAGAGACCCAGTACTTC

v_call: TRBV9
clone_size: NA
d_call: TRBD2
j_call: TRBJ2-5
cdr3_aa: CASSPGGRTRETQYF
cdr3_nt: TGTGCCAGCAGCCCCGGCGGGAGAACCCGGGAGACCCAGTACTTC

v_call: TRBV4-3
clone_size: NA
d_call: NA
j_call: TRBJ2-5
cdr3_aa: CASSFERGETQYF
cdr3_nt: TGCGCCAGCAGCTTCGAACGGGGGGAGACCCAGTACTTC

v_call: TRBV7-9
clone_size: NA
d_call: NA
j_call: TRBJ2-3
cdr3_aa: CASSLFGLSTDTQYF
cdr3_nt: TGTGCCAGCAGCTTATTCGGACTCTCCACAGATACGCAGTATTTT

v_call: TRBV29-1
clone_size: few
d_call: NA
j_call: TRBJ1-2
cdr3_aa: CSVEGWDTQGGGYTF
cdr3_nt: TGCAGCGTTGAGGGCTGGGACACCCAGGGAGGCGGCTACACCTTC

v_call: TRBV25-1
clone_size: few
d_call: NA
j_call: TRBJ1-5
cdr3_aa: CASSEAGYLQPQHF
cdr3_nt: TGTGCCAGCAGTGAAGCAGGGTATCTTCAGCCCCAGCATTTT

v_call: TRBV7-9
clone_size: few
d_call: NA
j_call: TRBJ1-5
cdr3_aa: CASSLESRQPQHF
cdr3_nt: TGTGCCAGCAGCTTAGAATCGCGTCAGCCCCAGCATTTT

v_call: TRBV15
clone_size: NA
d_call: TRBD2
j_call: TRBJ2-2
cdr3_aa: CATSRDSGRALTGELFF
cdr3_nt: TGTGCCACCAGCAGAGATAGCGGGAGGGCCCTCACCGGGGAGCTGTTTTTT